This T cell receptor beta chain was documented in a study of Ad26.COV2.S vaccination and SARS-CoV-2 variants. The germline V gene has CDR1 MNHEY and CDR2 SVGEGT. The CDR3 is made up of 15 amino acids. The V gene lost 3 bases and the J gene lost 2 bases, with 13 bases spanning the gap. TCRdb keeps only in-frame clones here, not all; method: immunoSEQ multiplex PCR. Here the sample spans under 150,000 clones, roughly 90% being singletons. This chain connects TRBV6-2 or TRBV6-3 to TRBJ2-5; TRBD1 is a possible D gene (5 bases). The clonotype comes from a human donor who had recovered from COVID-19. The starting material was peripheral blood, obtained after recovery from COVID-19. CDR3 amino acids: CASSYDRTFQETQYF. DNA of the CDR3: TGTGCCAGCAGTTATGACAGAACCTTTCAAGAGACCCAGTACTTC.